The table lists the clone carrying this T cell receptor (beta chain) with a few counts. The antigen is unknown. The data are from a study of identical twins. Whole-study results and caveats: In cord blood, abundant beta clonotypes had fewer insertions; memory showed no trend. These conclusions were based on statistical analysis (cross-sectional, not following the same donors).

This CDR3 has 18 residues. A template switching step contributed a universal primer site, while unique molecular identifiers were present in the cDNA. From the 5' RACE reads, TCRdb called clonotypes with MiXCR, one entry per CDR3 protein. The repertoire holds roughly 1.6 million distinct CDR3 sequences, with around a third as singletons. Sequenced: cord blood. The clonotype was recovered from a newborn girl in good health. The chain joins TRBV21-1 to TRBJ1-5; TRBD1, as called in the table, went unchecked against the DNA. TRBV21-1 is a pseudogene segment. The CDR3 coding sequence is TGTGCCAGCAGCAAATGTGGAGGGGACAGGGCCGGCAATCAGCCCCAGCATTTT. Its protein product is CASSKCGGDRAGNQPQHF.